This T cell receptor (beta chain) was sequenced for a study of PD-L1 blockade in urothelial cancer. Study-wide background: About 90% of the roughly 29 patients were men who had bladder-origin urothelial cancer.

Profiling relied on immunoSEQ multiplex PCR, and the TCRdb table lists in-frame clones only, not all of them. This table has 70,000 to 95,000 clones, 80% to 90% appearing once. Time point here: pretreatment peripheral blood. This clone has just one count. The CDR3 contains 14 residues. In germline, CDR1 is ENHRY, CDR2 SYGVKD. The ends lost 6 bases at V and 5 bases at J; junction bases unmatched: 6. This specimen consisted of PBMCs, obtained around atezolizumab (anti-PD-L1) treatment. V usage is TRBV10-3 and J usage is TRBJ2-7; TRBD1 aligns across 11 bases. This TCR came from a woman of 80 years or more with urothelial cancer. The CDR3 DNA follows: TGTGCCATCAGACCCGGACAGGGGGCGGACGAGCAGTACTTC. It codes for CAIRPGQGADEQYF.